Shown below are 25 T cell receptor beta chains from a single sample sequenced in a study of T cells in Graves' hyperthyroidism and ophthalmopathy. The TCR beta CDR3 regions underwent amplification using RNA transcripts as the source. The study used the HTBI primer set for a first-round RT-PCR of the TCR CDR3. TCRdb reprocessed the multiplex PCR reads via MiXCR and lists one record per CDR3 protein. The data hold hundreds of thousands of distinct CDR3 sequences, with just under 20% observed a single time. Sequenced material: blood. All receptors come from a man aged 40-49 years with Graves' ophthalmopathy.

The chain carries TRBV5-6 and TRBJ2-3; no reliable D call. The V gene's germline CDR1 is SGHDT and CDR2 YYEEEE. Between the trimmed V and J ends, which lost 2 bases and 5 bases, there was a span of 15 bases. This CDR3 contains 15 residues. The CDR3 DNA sequence: TGTGCCAGCAGCTTATTATCTACTAACCAAGATACGCAGTATTTT. Its protein product is CASSLLSTNQDTQYF.

V is TRBV5-8 and J is TRBJ1-4, with a tentative D call TRBD1 (5 bases). Per germline, CDR1 SGHTS and CDR2 YDEGEE. The CDR3 spans 15 residues. The germline V and J ends were trimmed by 1 base and 3 bases, with 10 bases remaining between them. The CDR3 DNA sequence: TGTGCCAGCAGCTTGTCAGGGAGGGCTAATGAAAAACTGTTTTTT. Amino acid sequence: CASSLSGRANEKLFF.

This clonotype occurred many times. This chain links TRBV11-1 with TRBJ2-1; 7 nucleotides agree with TRBD1. The germline CDR1 and CDR2 sequences are SGHAT and FQDESV (reference sequence). V shed 4 bases, J shed 12 bases, and the junction held 9 bases outside the gene matches. This CDR3 has 13 amino acids. CDR3 amino acids: CASSSLRGIRQFF. The CDR3 DNA sequence: TGTGCCAGCAGCTCCCTCAGGGGGATAAGGCAGTTCTTC.

The chain employs TRBV12-3 or TRBV12-4 and TRBJ1-5, with TRBD1 matching over 10 bases. The V and J ends lost 7 bases and 4 bases, in that order; junction bases with no gene match: 7. This CDR3 is 15 amino acids long. In DNA, the CDR3 is TGTGCCAGCACCCCGGGACAGGGGTTTAATCAGCCCCAGCATTTT. Protein product: CASTPGQGFNQPQHF.

The genes are TRBV27 and TRBJ2-2; 7 positions agree with TRBD1. Trimming took 2 bases from V and 1 from J; bases not matched to a gene: 10. In germline, CDR1 is MNHEY, CDR2 SMNVEV (reference sequence). This CDR3 has 18 residues. As DNA, the CDR3 is TGTGCCAGCAGTTTAAGCGGCGCACAGGGGAGGAACACCGGGGAGCTGTTTTTT. Translated, it gives CASSLSGAQGRNTGELFF.

The chain joins TRBV5-1 to TRBJ2-7; TRBD1 agrees at 11 bases. The CDR3 covers 15 residues. CDR1 SGHRS and CDR2 YFSETQ come from the germline V gene. The junction had 5 bases not matched to a gene; V was cut back by 3 bases and J by 3 bases. CDR3 region: CASSYGQGAFYEQYF. As DNA, the CDR3 is TGCGCCAGCAGCTACGGACAGGGGGCTTTCTACGAGCAGTACTTC.

This clonotype was counted only a few times. The chain is built from TRBV12-3 or TRBV12-4 and TRBJ2-2; D is perhaps TRBD2 (7 bases). This CDR3 spans 16 amino acids. V was cut by 6 bases and J by 3 bases, with 17 bases left in between. CDR3 residues: CASSTFRGGDTGELFF. The CDR3 DNA is TGTGCCAGCAGCACCTTTAGGGGGGGGGACACCGGGGAGCTGTTTTTT.

This clonotype was counted many times. The chain is built from TRBV27 and TRBJ2-3, with 8 bases matching TRBD2. Germline V lookup: CDR1 MNHEY, CDR2 SMNVEV (reference sequence). After removal of 2 bases from V and 5 bases from J, the junction contained 6 bases not matched to a gene. There are 15 residues in the CDR3. CDR3 sequence (DNA): TGTGCCAGCAGTTTAGACGGGGGGGCCCTAGATACGCAGTATTTT. Encoded protein: CASSLDGGALDTQYF.

At least ten counts were recorded for this clonotype. The rearrangement joins TRBV11-2 to TRBJ1-5; no firm D call. Germline values: CDR1 SGHAT, CDR2 FQNNGV. Trimming removed 3 bases from V and 4 bases from J, with 7 bases in between. The CDR3 has 13 residues. For the CDR3, the DNA is TGTGCCAGCAGCTTGCGGCAAAATCAGCCCCAGCATTTT. Amino acids: CASSLRQNQPQHF.

J is TRBJ1-5 and V is TRBV11-3; possible D gene TRBD1, 6 bases. Germline lookup yields CDR1 SGHNT and CDR2 YENEEA. The CDR3 is 23 residues long. V shed 4 bases and J shed 3 bases, with 37 bases lying between them. CDR3 DNA sequence: TGTGCCAGCAGCTATGATCCGGGACGGCAGAGATCCCGGGGGGCCCCCACCAATCAGCCCCAGCATTTT. It specifies CASSYDPGRQRSRGAPTNQPQHF.

V usage is TRBV6-1 and J usage is TRBJ1-2; 7 nucleotides agree with TRBD1. Germline V gene lookup returns CDR1 MNHNS and CDR2 SASEGT. This CDR3 region has 16 residues. V lost 5 bases, J lost 6 bases, and 15 bases stayed unmatched. The CDR3 DNA follows: TGTGCCAGCAGTTTCGTGGACAGGAGGCTAACTAATGGCTACACCTTC. It translates to CASSFVDRRLTNGYTF.

This clonotype has ten or more counts. The chain recombines TRBV5-1 with TRBJ2-2; 7 bases align to TRBD1. Germline trimming cut 4 bases from V and 7 bases from J; bases unmatched to any gene: 13. Germline V gene sequence: CDR1 SGHRS, CDR2 YFSETQ. This CDR3 is 16 amino acids long. CDR3 residues: CASSVSQGVQSGELFF. The CDR3 bases are TGCGCCAGCAGCGTTTCGCAGGGGGTGCAGAGCGGGGAGCTGTTTTTT.

This chain uses TRBV7-2 with TRBJ2-5; D remains ambiguous. With 3 bases removed from V and 4 bases from J, the gap between germline ends came to 9 bases. The CDR3 is 13 residues long. The germline V gene has CDR1 SGHTA and CDR2 FQGNSA. The CDR3 loop reads CASSFYPLETQYF. As DNA, the CDR3 is TGTGCCAGCAGCTTTTATCCCCTAGAGACCCAGTACTTC.

The chain recombines TRBV6-1 with TRBJ1-4, with D tentatively TRBD1 (5 bases). This CDR3 is built from 16 residues. CDR1 is MNHNS and CDR2 is SASEGT in the germline V gene. The V gene lost 5 bases and the J gene lost 0 bases, with 13 bases spanning the gap. The CDR3 sequence: CASSYSPGATNEKLFF. The CDR3 nucleotides are TGTGCCAGCAGTTATTCTCCGGGGGCAACTAATGAAAAACTGTTTTTT.

This clonotype was found many times. This rearrangement joins TRBV12-3 or TRBV12-4 to TRBJ2-7; 10 bases align to TRBD2. V was clipped by 4 bases and J by 0 bases; unmatched bases: 6. This CDR3 region has 16 residues. The CDR3: CASSYGTSASSYEQYF. CDR3 nucleotides: TGTGCCAGCAGTTACGGGACTAGCGCCAGCTCCTACGAGCAGTACTTC.

At least ten counts were recorded for this clonotype. Here the CDR3 DNA reads TGTGCCAGCAGTGAGAGTGGGAATGAGCAGTTCTTC. It codes for CASSESGNEQFF. V gene TRBV2 combines with J gene TRBJ2-1; D unresolved. V was pared by 3 bases and J by 7 bases, with 7 bases between. The CDR3 spans 12 residues. Germline V gene lookup returns CDR1 SNHLY and CDR2 FYNNEI.

This clonotype showed up many times. The genes are TRBV20-1 and TRBJ2-3, with D possibly TRBD2 on 7 matching bases. The V end lost 3 bases, the J end lost 0 bases, and 13 bases lay between the germline ends. Germline CDR1 and CDR2: DFQATT and SNEGSKA (reference sequence). The CDR3 spans 15 residues. The CDR3, as DNA: TGCAGTGCTAGGCCGCGGGGGCCTAGCACAGATACGCAGTATTTT. This sequence encodes CSARPRGPSTDTQYF.

This chain links TRBV9 with TRBJ2-7; the D gene is possibly TRBD1 (6 bases). From germline, CDR1 is SGDLS and CDR2 YYNGEE. CDR3 length equals 14 residues. Trimming cost V 7 bases and J 2 bases, with 16 bases left between them. As DNA, the CDR3 is TGTGCCAGCGGCCAGGGGAAACAGCCCTACGAGCAGTACTTC. Its protein is CASGQGKQPYEQYF.

This clonotype was seen more than once but under ten times. V and J are TRBV2 and TRBJ2-7; possibly TRBD1 for D (5 bases). Germline CDR1 is SNHLY and CDR2 is FYNNEI. The CDR3 covers 15 residues. Trimming removed 2 bases at V and 1 base at J, with 12 bases between. CDR3 sequence reads: CASSEFREGSYEQYF. The CDR3 coding sequence is TGTGCCAGCAGTGAATTCAGGGAAGGGTCCTACGAGCAGTACTTC.

The chain combines TRBV11-2 with TRBJ1-1, with D perhaps matching TRBD1 (5 bases). Germline V gene sequence: CDR1 SGHAT, CDR2 FQNNGV. This CDR3 region has 16 residues. The V end lost 3 bases, the J end lost 7 bases, and 21 bases lay between the germline ends. CDR3 nucleotides: TGTGCCAGCAGCTTGGGCAGGGCGCCCTACCCCCGTGAAGCTTTCTTT. Residues: CASSLGRAPYPREAFF.

About this clonotype: It may be a read error: a sequence one base away is much more abundant. The genes are TRBV6-5 and TRBJ2-3, with D possibly TRBD2 on 5 matching bases. This CDR3 has 17 amino acids. From germline, CDR1 is MNHEY and CDR2 SVGAGI. The CDR3 spells CAGSYSTAVASTDTQYF. The CDR3 bases are TGTGCCGGCAGTTACTCGACGGCAGTAGCGAGCACAGATACGCAGTATTTT.

The J gene is TRBJ1-1, the V gene TRBV28; no reliable D call. Germline V gives CDR1 MDHEN, CDR2 SYDVKM. V lost 2 bases to trimming and J lost 8 bases, with 12 bases between them. This CDR3 comprises 13 residues. CDR3 amino acids: CASSLKWPPEAFF. CDR3 bases: TGTGCCAGCAGTTTAAAGTGGCCCCCCGAAGCTTTCTTT.

The rearrangement uses TRBV10-3 and TRBJ2-1; D not certain. Trimming stripped 3 bases from V and 5 bases from J, with 14 bases between. Germline assignment: CDR1 ENHRY and CDR2 SYGVKD. The CDR3 consists of 15 residues. DNA of the CDR3: TGTGCCATCAGTGAAAAAGTTCTTCCGAACAATGAGCAGTTCTTC. Translated, it gives CAISEKVLPNNEQFF.

This clonotype has more than one count but fewer than ten. The rearrangement joins TRBV19 to TRBJ1-5; no clear D. The V gene lost 3 bases and the J gene lost 2 bases, with 11 bases spanning the gap. Germline assignment: CDR1 LNHDA and CDR2 SQIVND (reference sequence). This CDR3 contains 15 residues. CDR3 in amino acids: CASSILMDGNQPQHF. The CDR3 nucleotides read TGTGCCAGTAGTATTCTTATGGACGGCAATCAGCCCCAGCATTTT.

This chain uses TRBV6-1 with TRBJ1-2; 8 bases line up with TRBD1. Germline values: CDR1 MNHNS, CDR2 SASEGT. The CDR3 sequence is 15 residues long. V was clipped by 6 bases and J by 6 bases; unmatched bases: 12. In nucleotides, the CDR3 is TGTGCCAGCAGAGTACAATCAGGGGGCAGCGATGGCTACACCTTC. It yields the protein CASRVQSGGSDGYTF.